These 28 T cell receptor beta chains were sequenced from one sample in a study of blood T cells in healthy people across ages. A second 7 to 11 cycle PCR used barcoded and J-beta primers. TCRdb redid the calling of the 5' RACE reads with MiXCR, one entry per CDR3 protein. Of 1.5 million to 2 million distinct CDR3 sequences listed, 28% are singletons. The sequenced sample consisted of blood. These receptors all come from a woman aged 25 to 39 in good health.

The table lists this clonotype with a few counts. Here the CDR3 DNA reads TGCGCCAGCAGTTTGTACGGGTCTCAAGAGACCCAGTACTTC. This codes for CASSLYGSQETQYF. This chain joins TRBV5-1 and TRBJ2-5; no clear D gene. V lost 5 bases and J lost 2, with 13 bases in between. CDR1 SGHRS and CDR2 YFSETQ come from the germline V gene. There are 14 residues in the CDR3.

This chain joins TRBV6-4 and TRBJ1-4; 11 bases agree with TRBD1. V was clipped by 10 bases and J by 10 bases; unmatched bases: 11. The CDR3 extends over 14 amino acids. Germline V gene lookup returns CDR1 MRHNA and CDR2 SNTAGT. CDR3 residues: CANTDGTGGPKLFF. The CDR3 DNA follows: TGTGCCAACACCGACGGGACAGGGGGACCAAAACTGTTTTTT.

In this sample, this clonotype turned up a few times. The chain links TRBV3-1 to TRBJ2-7; no firm D call. In germline, CDR1 is LGHDT, CDR2 YNNKEL (reference sequence). The CDR3 sequence is 16 residues long. Trimming cost V 0 bases and J 3 bases, with 15 bases left between them. Here the CDR3 DNA reads TGTGCCAGCAGCCAAGAGGATGGCAGGACCCACTACGAGCAGTACTTC. This translates into CASSQEDGRTHYEQYF.

This clonotype occurred many times. The gene calls are TRBV9 and TRBJ2-1; TRBD2 matches 7 bases. CDR1 SGDLS and CDR2 YYNGEE come from the germline V gene. V lost 3 bases to trimming and J lost 8 bases; unmatched junction nucleotides: 2. The CDR3 covers 12 residues. The CDR3 coding sequence is TGTGCCAGCAGCGGGGAGGGGTATGAGCAGTTCTTC. It specifies CASSGEGYEQFF.

This clonotype appeared a few times. V and J are TRBV28 and TRBJ1-5; 7 bases are a match to TRBD1. Trimming removed 7 bases from V and 0 bases from J; junction bases left unmatched: 12. Germline CDR1 and CDR2: MDHEN and SYDVKM. The CDR3 loop spans 17 amino acids. The CDR3 region is CASTQGQAPYSNQPQHF. CDR3 DNA sequence: TGTGCCAGCACCCAAGGACAGGCCCCGTATAGCAATCAGCCCCAGCATTTT.

V and J are TRBV7-2 and TRBJ2-1; D gene unclear. The V end lost 4 bases, the J end lost 5 bases, and 12 bases lay between the germline ends. The CDR3 loop spans 14 amino acids. Germline assignment: CDR1 SGHTA and CDR2 FQGNSA. The CDR3 nucleotides are TGTGCCAGCAGCTCAGTGGGCCTACACAATGAGCAGTTCTTC. Amino acids: CASSSVGLHNEQFF.

There are many counts of this clonotype. The chain has TRBV10-1 and TRBJ2-7, with 7 nucleotides matching TRBD2. The germline CDR1 and CDR2 sequences are WNHNN and SYGVQD (reference sequence). The ends lost 6 bases at V and 1 base at J; junction bases unmatched: 9. The CDR3 covers 15 residues. The DNA of the CDR3 is TGCGCCAGCAGACCTCCTGGGCGGGAGTCCTACGAGCAGTACTTC. It specifies CASRPPGRESYEQYF.

The chain carries TRBV5-1 and TRBJ1-4, with a tentative D call TRBD1 (5 bases). Deletions cut 4 bases from V and 7 bases from J, with 14 bases between. This CDR3 has 14 amino acids. Germline CDR1 SGHRS, CDR2 YFSETQ. The CDR3 DNA sequence: TGCGCCAGCAGCCGTTCCGGGACGGGTGAAAAACTGTTTTTT. Protein product: CASSRSGTGEKLFF.

This clonotype was detected many times. The J gene is TRBJ2-7, the V gene TRBV24-1; D ambiguous. The CDR3 length is 13 residues. V lost 4 bases, J lost 3 bases, and 9 bases lay in between. The V gene's germline CDR1 is KGHDR and CDR2 SFDVKD. CDR3 sequence (DNA): TGTGCCACCAGTGACTCCAGGTTCTACGAGCAGTACTTC. Residues: CATSDSRFYEQYF.

The chain uses TRBV29-1 and TRBJ2-4; weak D call: TRBD2 (6 bases). Between the trimmed V and J ends, which lost 6 bases and 6 bases, there was a span of 15 bases. The CDR3 runs 13 residues. CDR1 is SQVTM, CDR2 ANQGSEA, per germline. The CDR3 loop is CSVVWGDRNIQYF. DNA for the CDR3: TGCAGCGTGGTTTGGGGGGACCGAAACATTCAGTACTTC.

In its sample, this clonotype was seen once. A clone one base away is much larger, so this may be a read error. V and J are TRBV20-1 and TRBJ2-7; perhaps TRBD1 as D (5 bases). V shed 4 bases and J shed 0 bases, with 13 bases lying between them. Germline lookup yields CDR1 DFQATT and CDR2 SNEGSKA (reference sequence). CDR3 size: 14 residues. CDR3 residues: CSAIRTRRSYEQYF. The CDR3 nucleotides read TGCAGTGCTATCCGGACAAGACGCTCCTACGAGCAGTACTTC.

The chain uses TRBV12-3 or TRBV12-4 and TRBJ2-1; 8 bases are shared with TRBD2. The length of the CDR3 is 15 residues. J was trimmed by 9 bases and V by 5 bases; bases with no gene match: 12. This chain's CDR3 is CASSPSLREGSEQFF. CDR3 coding DNA: TGTGCCAGCAGTCCCTCGCTCCGGGAGGGGAGTGAGCAGTTCTTC.

This clonotype was seen ten or more times. CDR3 coding DNA: TGTGCCAGCAGTGAACGGACAAACTATGGCTACACCTTC. Its translation: CASSERTNYGYTF. V gene TRBV12-3 or TRBV12-4 combines with J gene TRBJ1-2, with D possibly being TRBD1 (5 bases). V was pared by 5 bases and J by 2 bases, with 9 bases between. The CDR3 is made up of 13 amino acids.

Concerning this clonotype: One end of the junction fails to match germline, which may point to a read error. The J gene is TRBJ1-4, the V gene TRBV20-1; 7 bases agree with TRBD1. CDR1 is DFQATT and CDR2 is SNEGSKA in the germline V gene (reference sequence). CDR3 length: 12 residues. In DNA, the CDR3 is TGCAGTGCTACCGGGACAGCAGAAAAACGGTTTTTT. The encoded protein is CSATGTAEKRFF.

Remarks on this clonotype: The conserved closing phenylalanine or tryptophan is absent in this CDR3, likely reflecting a read error. The chain is built from TRBV12-3 or TRBV12-4 and TRBJ1-6; no clear D. The CDR3 runs to 12 residues. With 3 bases removed from V and 7 bases from J, the gap between germline ends came to 4 bases. This CDR3 reads CASSFQNSPLHL. CDR3 sequence (DNA): TGTGCCAGCAGTTTCCAGAATTCACCCCTCCACTTA.

This clonotype showed up many times. V gene TRBV5-1 combines with J gene TRBJ2-5; 8 nucleotides align to TRBD2. The germline gives CDR1 SGHRS, CDR2 YFSETQ. After removal of 6 bases from V and 11 bases from J, the junction contained 15 bases not matched to a gene. The CDR3 spans 14 residues. CDR3 bases: TGCGCCAGCACCCCCGGGACTGACGGGGGGGAGCAGTACTTC. Its protein is CASTPGTDGGEQYF.

This clonotype showed up just a few times. The rearrangement links TRBV18 to TRBJ1-2; 8 bases are shared with TRBD1. This CDR3 comprises 14 residues. In germline, CDR1 is KGHSH, CDR2 LQKENI. With V trimmed by 5 bases and J by 8 bases, 10 bases remained unmatched. CDR3 residues: CASSSRTGPGGYTF. CDR3 nucleotides: TGTGCCAGCTCATCACGGACAGGGCCGGGCGGCTACACCTTC.

A few counts support this clonotype. The V gene is TRBV5-1, the J gene TRBJ2-7, with 10 bases aligning to TRBD2. Germline lookup yields CDR1 SGHRS and CDR2 YFSETQ. This CDR3 has 14 residues. J gave up 5 bases and V 1 base, and 3 bases lay outside the gene matches. The CDR3 nucleotides read TGCGCCAGCAGCTTGTCTAGCGGGGGCGACGAGCAGTACTTC. It codes for CASSLSSGGDEQYF.

This rearrangement joins TRBV5-1 to TRBJ2-3; 9 bases align to TRBD2. Trimming took 5 bases from V and 2 from J; bases not matched to a gene: 3. The CDR3 runs to 14 residues. Germline-derived CDR1 and CDR2 are SGHRS and YFSETQ. The CDR3 nucleotides read TGCGCCAGCAGAGCGGGGGGAAACACAGATACGCAGTATTTT. Its translation is CASRAGGNTDTQYF.

The sample holds a few counts of this clonotype. V usage is TRBV12-3 or TRBV12-4 and J usage is TRBJ2-1; tentatively, D is TRBD2 (5 bases). V gave up 7 bases and J gave up 2 bases, with 12 bases separating them. The CDR3 is 14 residues long. Here the CDR3 DNA reads TGTGCCAGCACCCGCGGGCTTACCTACAATGAGCAGTTCTTC. It is translated as CASTRGLTYNEQFF.

The chain combines TRBV5-1 with TRBJ2-5; TRBD1 matches 9 bases. This CDR3 contains 15 residues. V gave up 1 base and J gave up 5 bases; unmatched junction bases: 6. The germline gives CDR1 SGHRS, CDR2 YFSETQ. The CDR3 DNA is TGCGCCAGCAGCTTGCCCCTACAGGGGGCTGAGACCCAGTACTTC. It specifies CASSLPLQGAETQYF.

The table lists this clonotype with a few counts. The rearrangement uses TRBV20-1 and TRBJ1-2; D ambiguous. This CDR3 spans 12 amino acids. The V and J ends lost 0 bases and 8 bases respectively, with 10 bases between them. CDR1 and CDR2 (germline): DFQATT, SNEGSKA (reference sequence). The CDR3 coding sequence is TGCAGTGCTAGAGAGAATCTGGAGGGCTACACCTTC. Its protein product is CSARENLEGYTF.

About this clonotype: At one end the junction does not follow the germline gene, possibly because of a read error. This chain joins TRBV12-3 or TRBV12-4 and TRBJ2-7; 7 bases fit TRBD1. This CDR3 comprises 14 residues. The CDR3 is CASSPQGVAYERYF. CDR3 bases: TGTGCCAGCAGTCCTCAGGGGGTGGCCTACGAGCGGTACTTC.

About this clonotype itself: An end of the junction does not agree with germline; a read error may underlie this. The J gene is TRBJ2-4, the V gene TRBV5-1, with a possible D match to TRBD2 (6 bases). Germline-derived CDR1 and CDR2 are SGHRS and YFSETQ. CDR3 length: 13 residues. In nucleotides, the CDR3 is TGCGACAGCAGCTCCCGTGGAGGGAGCATTCAGTACTTC. Residues: CDSSSRGGSIQYF. Supplemented by reference TRBV5-1 and TRBJ2-4, the full variable domain reads KAGVTQTPRYLIKTRGQQVTLSCSPISGHRSVSWYQQTPGQGLQFLFEYFSETQRNKGNFPGRFSGRQFSNSRSEMNVSTLELGDSALYLCDSSSRGGSIQYFGAGTRLSVL.

This clonotype was recorded a few times. The gene calls are TRBV19 and TRBJ2-1, with D perhaps matching TRBD2 (7 bases). The V gene's germline CDR1 is LNHDA and CDR2 SQIVND (reference sequence). The length of the CDR3 is 14 residues. Trimming took 2 bases from V and 7 from J, leaving 12 bases between them. CDR3 DNA sequence: TGTGCCAGTAGTATACGGGGGGCGCGGAATGAGCAGTTCTTC. Protein: CASSIRGARNEQFF.

The chain carries TRBV7-2 and TRBJ2-1, with TRBD2 matching over 9 bases. Trimming removed 1 base from V and 12 bases from J; junction bases left unmatched: 7. Per the germline V gene, CDR1 is SGHTA and CDR2 is FQGNSA. The CDR3 is 14 residues long. CDR3 in DNA: TGTGCCAGCAGCTTAGGCGGGGGGGCCTTGGGGCAGTTCTTC. This codes for CASSLGGGALGQFF.

This clonotype was counted a single time. A much larger clone lies a single base off, so this may be a read error. CDR3 in DNA: TGTGCCAGCAGCTCAAATCGGGGGACCACCTGCAATGAGCAGTTCTTC. Translated, it gives CASSSNRGTTCNEQFF. The V and J genes are TRBV7-9 and TRBJ2-1; tentative D call: TRBD2 (6 bases). Germline V CDR1 and CDR2: SEHNR, FQNEAQ (reference sequence). V shed 4 bases and J shed 6 bases, with 19 bases lying between them. There are 16 residues in the CDR3.

This clonotype was detected only a few times. The chain combines TRBV4-1 with TRBJ1-2, with D hard to call. Germline CDR1 is MGHRA and CDR2 is YSYEKL. With 0 bases removed from V and 4 bases from J, the gap between germline ends came to 21 bases. CDR3 length: 18 amino acids. CDR3 sequence: CASSQDRSLTLWGYGYTF. In DNA, the CDR3 is TGCGCCAGCAGCCAAGATCGCAGCCTCACCTTGTGGGGCTATGGCTACACCTTC.